These 6 T cell receptor beta chains share one sample of origin, sequenced in a study of T cells in Graves' hyperthyroidism and ophthalmopathy (dated by TCRdb to between 2019 and 2020). Library preparation used multiplex PCR. Instrument used: Illumina HiSeq 2000. The TCR beta CDR3 regions were amplified from the RNA transcripts. The TCR CDR3 was subjected to a first round of RT-PCR using the HTBI primer set and the Qiagen OneStep RT-PCR kit. TCRdb reran the public reads through fastp at Q25 and MiXCR, keeping productive beta chains. Every CDR3 protein is listed once, alongside the most common genes and DNA of its rows. The sample data list hundreds of thousands of distinct CDR3 sequences, and over 35% of these were observed just once. The ten biggest clones cover around 10% of the sample. The sample comprised blood. These receptors were obtained from a man in his late teens or twenties with Graves' hyperthyroidism.

J is TRBJ2-2 and V is TRBV11-2; 7 nucleotides align to TRBD1. This CDR3 contains 15 residues. Germline loops: CDR1 SGHAT, CDR2 FQNNGV. The ends lost 7 bases at V and 4 bases at J; junction bases unmatched: 9. DNA of the CDR3: TGTGCCAGCACCACCGGGACAGCCTCCACCGGGGAGCTGTTTTTT. Its translation: CASTTGTASTGELFF.

The genes are TRBV10-3 and TRBJ2-2; 7 bases are shared with TRBD2. V lost 7 bases, J lost 7 bases, and 15 bases stayed unmatched. The CDR3 is 16 residues long. Germline-derived CDR1 and CDR2 are ENHRY and SYGVKD. The CDR3 here is CAINLGSLAKGGELFF. The CDR3 region has the DNA TGTGCCATCAACCTCGGATCACTAGCGAAGGGCGGGGAGCTGTTTTTT.

This clonotype was observed a few times. The chain uses TRBV7-2 and TRBJ1-3; D is unclear. The V and J ends lost 5 bases and 0 bases respectively, with 11 bases between them. This CDR3 has 15 amino acids. Germline assignment: CDR1 SGHTA and CDR2 FQGNSA. CDR3 region: CASSPLKSSGNTIYF. The CDR3 DNA reads TGTGCCAGCAGCCCGCTGAAGAGCTCTGGAAACACCATATATTTT.

This clonotype was observed a few times. The V and J genes are TRBV4-1 and TRBJ1-6; no reliable D call. Per the germline V gene, CDR1 is MGHRA and CDR2 is YSYEKL. The CDR3 is 14 amino acids. Trimming shortened V by 0 bases and J by 7 bases, and 7 bases separated the two germline ends. In nucleotides, the CDR3 is TGCGCCAGCAGCCAAGAAGCGGAGAATTCACCCCTCCACTTT. Translation: CASSQEAENSPLHF.

The CDR3 nucleotides read TGTGCCATCAGTGAGAATCTAGGGGCCAACGTCCTGACTTTC. This sequence encodes CAISENLGANVLTF. The gene calls are TRBV10-3 and TRBJ2-6; D not certain. CDR1 ENHRY and CDR2 SYGVKD come from the germline V gene. Trimming removed 2 bases at V and 4 bases at J, with 6 bases between. The CDR3 spans 14 residues.

V and J are TRBV5-6 and TRBJ1-2; maybe TRBD1 (5 bases). V was clipped by 0 bases and J by 8 bases, with 14 bases between them. This CDR3 contains 14 residues. CDR1 is SGHDT and CDR2 is YYEEEE in the germline V gene. Here the CDR3 DNA reads TGTGCCAGCAGCTTGGGGCGGGGCTCCCAAGGCTACACCTTC. Protein: CASSLGRGSQGYTF. The whole variable domain, filled in from reference TRBV5-6 and TRBJ1-2, reads DAGVTQSPTHLIKTRGQQVTLRCSPKSGHDTVSWYQQALGQGPQFIFQYYEEEERQRGNFPDRFSGHQFPNYSSELNVNALLLGDSALYLCASSLGRGSQGYTFGSGTRLTVV.